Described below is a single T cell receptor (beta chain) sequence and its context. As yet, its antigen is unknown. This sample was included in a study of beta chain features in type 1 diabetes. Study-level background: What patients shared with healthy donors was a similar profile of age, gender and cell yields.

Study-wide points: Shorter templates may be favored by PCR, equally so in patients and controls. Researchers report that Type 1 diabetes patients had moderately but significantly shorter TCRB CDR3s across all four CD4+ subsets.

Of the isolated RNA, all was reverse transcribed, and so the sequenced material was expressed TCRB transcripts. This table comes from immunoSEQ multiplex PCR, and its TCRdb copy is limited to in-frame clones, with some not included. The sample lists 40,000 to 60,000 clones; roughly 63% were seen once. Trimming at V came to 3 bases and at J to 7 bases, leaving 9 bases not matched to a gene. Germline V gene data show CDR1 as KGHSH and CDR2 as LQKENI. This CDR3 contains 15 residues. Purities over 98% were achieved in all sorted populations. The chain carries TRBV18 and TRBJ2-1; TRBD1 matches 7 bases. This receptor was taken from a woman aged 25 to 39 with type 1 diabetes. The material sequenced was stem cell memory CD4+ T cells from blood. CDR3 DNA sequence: TGTGCCAGCTCACCGAACCGGGACAGCAAAAATGAGCAGTTCTTC. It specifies CASSPNRDSKNEQFF.